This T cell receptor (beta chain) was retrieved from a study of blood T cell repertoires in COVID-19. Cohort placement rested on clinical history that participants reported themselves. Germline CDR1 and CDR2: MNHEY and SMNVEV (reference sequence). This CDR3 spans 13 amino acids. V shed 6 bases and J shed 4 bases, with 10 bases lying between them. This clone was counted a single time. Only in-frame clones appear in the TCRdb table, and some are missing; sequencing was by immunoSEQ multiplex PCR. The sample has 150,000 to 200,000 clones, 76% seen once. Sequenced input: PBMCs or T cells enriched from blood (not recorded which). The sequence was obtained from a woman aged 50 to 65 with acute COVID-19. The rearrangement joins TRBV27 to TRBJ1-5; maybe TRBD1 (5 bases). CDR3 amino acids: CASRGHGNQPQHF. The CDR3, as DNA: TGTGCCAGCAGGGGGCATGGGAATCAGCCCCAGCATTTT.